These T cell receptor beta chains were read from a single sample in a study of blood T cells in healthy people across ages. Using its own MiXCR run on the 5' RACE reads, TCRdb lists one record per CDR3 protein. The sample includes just over 1 million distinct CDR3 sequences, over 35% of them seen just once. The sample taken for sequencing was blood. The source of these receptors is a woman aged 60-75 years in good health. Each CDR3 is given with its conserved first and last residue. The D gene is left open where the match is weak. A clone size is listed for some rows: how often the clone was seen (once, few, many), or a class if it is expanded.

D | J | length | size | V | DNA | CDR3
TRBD2 | TRBJ2-1 | 13 | many | TRBV20-1 | TGCAGTGTGGCGGGAGTGTCCTACAATGAGCAGTTCTTC | CSVAGVSYNEQFF
- | TRBJ2-7 | 15 | few | TRBV4-1 | TGCGCCAGCAGCCAAGAGCCAGGGGTCACTGGCGAGCAGTACTTC | CASSQEPGVTGEQYF
TRBD2 | TRBJ2-3 | 16 | - | TRBV2 | TGTGCCAGCAGGGCTCCGGGACTAGCGAGCACAGATACGCAGTATTTT | CASRAPGLASTDTQYF
- | TRBJ2-3 | 14 | few | TRBV11-2 | TGTGCCAGCAGCCTGGACAGTTACGCAGATACGCAGTATTTT | CASSLDSYADTQYF
- | TRBJ2-7 | 15 | many | TRBV29-1 | TGCAGCGTTGAAGGGGGCTCAGGGGACTCCTACGAGCAGTACTTC | CSVEGGSGDSYEQYF
- | TRBJ2-7 | 14 | - | TRBV11-2 | TGTGCCAGCAGCTTAGAAAGTAACTCCTACGAGCAGTACTTC | CASSLESNSYEQYF
- | TRBJ2-1 | 16 | - | TRBV5-1 | TGCGCCAGCAGCCCCGCCGGGGCAAACTCCTACAATGAGCAGTTCTTC | CASSPAGANSYNEQFF
- | TRBJ1-4 | 17 | - | TRBV6-5 | TGTGCCAGCAGTAACAGACGACGGATTGCAACTAATGAAAAACTGTTTTTT | CASSNRRRIATNEKLFF
- | TRBJ2-1 | 15 | - | TRBV10-3 | TGTGCCATCAGACGCCTTGGAAACCTTTACAATGAGCAGTTCTTC | CAIRRLGNLYNEQFF
- | TRBJ1-2 | 13 | few | TRBV27 | TGTGCCAGCAGTTTACGAGGGTTTGGTGGCTACACCTTC | CASSLRGFGGYTF
TRBD2 | TRBJ2-3 | 16 | - | TRBV20-1 | TGCAGTGCTAGAAGGACTAGCGGAGAGAGCACAGATACGCAGTATTTT | CSARRTSGESTDTQYF
TRBD2 | TRBJ2-5 | 16 | - | TRBV7-6 | TGTGCCAGCAGCTTAGCTTTTAGCGGGAGGCAAAATGAGCAGTACTTC | CASSLAFSGRQNEQYF
- | TRBJ2-1 | 16 | - | TRBV20-1 | TGCAGTGCTAGAGATCGTCAGGGGGGGTCCTACAATGAGCAGTTCTTC | CSARDRQGGSYNEQFF
TRBD2 | TRBJ2-1 | 14 | - | TRBV6-2/TRBV6-3 | TGTGCCAGCAGGAGACTAGCGGGTAGCAATGAGCAGTTCTTC | CASRRLAGSNEQFF
TRBD2 | TRBJ2-1 | 16 | many | TRBV7-8 | TGTGCCAGCAGCTTAGCGGCAGCGGGAGGGGGAAATGAGCAGTTCTTC | CASSLAAAGGGNEQFF
- | TRBJ1-4 | 14 | - | TRBV4-2 | TGTGCCAGCAGCCAAAATCGTCCCGGAGAAAAACTGTTTTTT | CASSQNRPGEKLFF
- | TRBJ2-5 | 12 | once | TRBV25-1 | TGTGCCAGCAGTGAACCCTACGTAGGGCAGTACTTC | CASSEPYVGQYF
- | TRBJ2-6 | 17 | few | TRBV7-8 | TGTGCCAGCAGCTTAAGGTCCCGGAGCGCTGGGGCCAACGTCCTGACTTTC | CASSLRSRSAGANVLTF
- | TRBJ2-3 | 15 | - | TRBV6-2/TRBV6-3 | TGTGCCAGCAGTTACAGGCCAGGGAGCACAGATACGCAGTATTTT | CASSYRPGSTDTQYF
- | TRBJ1-2 | 15 | few | TRBV5-6 | TGTGCCAGCAGCTTGCCCAGGGCAGCTAACTATGGCTACACCTTC | CASSLPRAANYGYTF
- | TRBJ1-2 | 13 | few | TRBV20-1 | TGCAGTGCTAGAGAACGAGTTACTAGCGGCTACACCTTC | CSARERVTSGYTF
- | TRBJ2-3 | 14 | - | TRBV3-1 | TGTGCCAGCAGCCGGAATGACATGGCAGATACGCAGTATTTT | CASSRNDMADTQYF
- | TRBJ1-2 | 13 | - | TRBV2 | TGTGCCAGCAGTGAAATGTTTAACTATGGCTACACCTTC | CASSEMFNYGYTF
TRBD1 | TRBJ1-1 | 15 | - | TRBV5-1 | TGCGCCAGCAGCTTGGCGGGACAGTTGAACACTGAAGCTTTCTTT | CASSLAGQLNTEAFF
- | TRBJ1-1 | 16 | - | TRBV18 | TGTGCCAGCTCGAAATCCGGGGCGAGGGGAGTCACTGAAGCTTTCTTT | CASSKSGARGVTEAFF
TRBD2 | TRBJ2-5 | 16 | - | TRBV4-2 | TGTGCCAGCAGCCAAAGTGTAGCGGGATTCCAAGAGACCCAGTACTTC | CASSQSVAGFQETQYF
- | TRBJ2-5 | 14 | once | TRBV30 | TGTGCCTGGAGTGTATCCGCCCTTGTCGAGACCCAGTACTTC | CAWSVSALVETQYF
- | TRBJ1-5 | 13 | few | TRBV6-2/TRBV6-3 | TGTGCCAGCAGTTACTCAGGGTATCAGCCCCAGCATTTT | CASSYSGYQPQHF
- | TRBJ2-7 | 12 | few | TRBV10-3 | TGTGCCATCAGTGCCCTAGCTGGTGAGCAGTACTTC | CAISALAGEQYF
TRBD1 | TRBJ1-4 | 15 | - | TRBV12-3/TRBV12-4 | TGTGCCAGCAGACCGGGGACAGGGGGAGGCGGAAAACTGTTTTTT | CASRPGTGGGGKLFF
TRBD2 | TRBJ2-7 | 14 | few | TRBV20-1 | TGCAGTGCTACCACTAGCGGGGAAGGGTACGAGCAGTACTTC | CSATTSGEGYEQYF
- | TRBJ2-6 | 17 | - | TRBV5-1 | TGCGCCAGCAGCTTGGCCGGAACACTCTCTGGGGCCAACGTCCTGACTTTC | CASSLAGTLSGANVLTF
TRBD2 | TRBJ2-1 | 15 | - | TRBV25-1 | TGTGCCAGCAGTGCCGAGCGGGAATTGAGAAATGAGCAGTTCTTC | CASSAERELRNEQFF
TRBD2 | TRBJ2-5 | 15 | few | TRBV27 | TGTGCCAGCAGTTTATCAGCGGGAGACAGAGAGACCCAGTACTTC | CASSLSAGDRETQYF
- | TRBJ2-3 | 13 | many | TRBV29-1 | TGCAGCGTTGGGGCCCAGGGCACAGATACGCAGTATTTT | CSVGAQGTDTQYF
- | TRBJ2-7 | 15 | - | TRBV6-5 | TGTGCCAGCAGTTCCTCCCTCGGGACACTCGACGAGCAGTACTTC | CASSSSLGTLDEQYF
- | TRBJ2-1 | 15 | few | TRBV15 | TGTGCCACCAGCAGAGGAGCGGCCTCCTACAATGAGCAGTTCTTC | CATSRGAASYNEQFF
- | TRBJ2-1 | 15 | - | TRBV9 | TGTGCCAGCAGCGGAGCCAGTTCGGTCGGCAATGAGCAGTTCTTC | CASSGASSVGNEQFF
- | TRBJ1-5 | 17 | few | TRBV6-5 | TGTGCCAGCAGTTACTCTGTGAGAACAGGGCTTTGGCAGCCCCAGCATTTT | CASSYSVRTGLWQPQHF
- | TRBJ1-4 | 13 | - | TRBV6-5 | TGTGCCAGCAGTTACCGGGGGGCGGCAGGACTGTTTTTT | CASSYRGAAGLFF
- | TRBJ2-2 | 16 | - | TRBV2 | TGTGCCAGCAGTGAAGGCGTCAGGACAAACACCGGGGAGCTGTTTTTT | CASSEGVRTNTGELFF
TRBD2 | TRBJ2-7 | 18 | - | TRBV5-1 | TGCGCCAGCAGCAAGGGACTAGCGGGAGGGCTCATTAACGACGAGCAGTACTTC | CASSKGLAGGLINDEQYF
- | TRBJ1-2 | 13 | - | TRBV2 | TGTGCCAGCAGTGTGGTGGGGTACTATGGCTACACCTTC | CASSVVGYYGYTF
- | TRBJ2-1 | 20 | - | TRBV9 | TGTGCCAGCAGCGTAGGTTTGGGGGCACGGCGGGACCCATTCTACAATGAGCAGTTCTTC | CASSVGLGARRDPFYNEQFF
- | TRBJ2-7 | 14 | - | TRBV11-2 | TGTGCCAGCAGCATCAGCGGGCCCCTATACGAGCAGTACTTC | CASSISGPLYEQYF
TRBD2 | TRBJ2-7 | 16 | few | TRBV3-1 | TGTGCCAGCAGCCAAGATCGCCTAGCGGGATTAGGCGAGCAGTACTTC | CASSQDRLAGLGEQYF
TRBD1 | TRBJ2-1 | 15 | few | TRBV15 | TGTGCCACCAGTCAGGACAGGGGTAGCTACAATGAGCAGTTCTTC | CATSQDRGSYNEQFF
- | TRBJ2-7 | 15 | few | TRBV27 | TGTGCCAGCAGGAAAGGGACTTCGCTCTCCTACGAGCAGTACTTC | CASRKGTSLSYEQYF